The clone carrying this T cell receptor beta chain was observed at least ten times. The CDR3 has 13 residues. Germline assignment: CDR1 KGHDR and CDR2 SFDVKD. V lost 5 bases, J lost 7 bases, and 14 bases lay in between. The sample originates from a study of blood T cells in healthy people across ages. A second PCR, run for about 6 to 11 cycles, used a sample-barcoded 5' primer plus a J-beta primer mix. TCRdb called the 5' RACE reads again in MiXCR, with one record for every CDR3 protein. The sample records 700,000 or so distinct CDR3 sequences, 20% to 25% being singletons. This receptor was taken from a man in his 70s in good health. The rearrangement uses TRBV24-1 and TRBJ2-7; D remains ambiguous. The sequenced sample was blood. The CDR3 nucleotides are TGTGCCACCAGTGGCGAACGGCAGGAGGAGCAGTACTTC. The encoded protein is CATSGERQEEQYF.